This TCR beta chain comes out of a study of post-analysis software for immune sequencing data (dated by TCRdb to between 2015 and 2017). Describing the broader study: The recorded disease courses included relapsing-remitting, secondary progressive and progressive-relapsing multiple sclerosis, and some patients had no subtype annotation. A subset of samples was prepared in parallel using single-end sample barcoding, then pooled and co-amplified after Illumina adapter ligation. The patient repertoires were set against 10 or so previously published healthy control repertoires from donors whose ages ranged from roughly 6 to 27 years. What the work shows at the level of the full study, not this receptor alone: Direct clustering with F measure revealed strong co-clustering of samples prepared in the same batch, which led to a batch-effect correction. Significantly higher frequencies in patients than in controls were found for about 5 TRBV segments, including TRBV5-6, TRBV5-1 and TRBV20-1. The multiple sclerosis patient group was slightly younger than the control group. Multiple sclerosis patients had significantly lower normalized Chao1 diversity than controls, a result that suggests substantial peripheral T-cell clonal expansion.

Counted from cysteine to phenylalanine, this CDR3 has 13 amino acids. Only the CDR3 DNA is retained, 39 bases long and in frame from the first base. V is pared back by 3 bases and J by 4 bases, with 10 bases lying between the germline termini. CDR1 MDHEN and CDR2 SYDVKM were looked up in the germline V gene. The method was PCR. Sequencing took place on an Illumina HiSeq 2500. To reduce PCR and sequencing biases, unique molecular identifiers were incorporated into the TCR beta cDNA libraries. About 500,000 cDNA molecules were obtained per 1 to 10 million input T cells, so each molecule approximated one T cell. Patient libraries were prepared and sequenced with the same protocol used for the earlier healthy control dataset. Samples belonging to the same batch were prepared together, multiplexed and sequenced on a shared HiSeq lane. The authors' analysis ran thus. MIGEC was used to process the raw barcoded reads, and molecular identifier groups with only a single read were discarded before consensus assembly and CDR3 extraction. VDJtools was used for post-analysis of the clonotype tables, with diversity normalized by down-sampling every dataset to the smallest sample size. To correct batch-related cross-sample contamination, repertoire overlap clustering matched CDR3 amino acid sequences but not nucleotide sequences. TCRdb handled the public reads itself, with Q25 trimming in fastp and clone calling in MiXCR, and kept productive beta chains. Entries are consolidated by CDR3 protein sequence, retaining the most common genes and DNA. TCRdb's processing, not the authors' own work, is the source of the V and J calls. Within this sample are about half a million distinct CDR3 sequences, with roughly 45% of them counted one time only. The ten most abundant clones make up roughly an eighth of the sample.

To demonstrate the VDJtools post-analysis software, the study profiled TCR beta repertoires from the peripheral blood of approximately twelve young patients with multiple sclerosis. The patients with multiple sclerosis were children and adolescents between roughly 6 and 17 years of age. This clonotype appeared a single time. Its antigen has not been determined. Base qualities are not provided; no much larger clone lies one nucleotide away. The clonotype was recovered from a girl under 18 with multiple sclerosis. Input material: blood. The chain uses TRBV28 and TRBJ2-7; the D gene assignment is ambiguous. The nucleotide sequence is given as TGTGCCAGCAGTTTTTATACGAGGTACGAGCAGTACTTC. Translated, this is CASSFYTRYEQYF.